The T cell receptor beta chain described here comes from a study of blood T cell repertoires in COVID-19 (dated by TCRdb to the early 2020s). In the study overall: Samples from collaborators originated in the United States, Italy and Spain and spanned both the acute and convalescent phases of COVID-19. The material from the prospective study consisted of cDNA or gDNA derived from T cells, B-cell-depleted T cells, or PBMCs. The dataset comprised deeply sampled blood TCRbeta repertoires from subjects exposed to, actively infected with, or recovered from COVID-19. The repertoires were released in a freely available public database intended as a resource for research on the immune response to SARS-CoV-2. The samples were drawn from two sources: the first 160 participants of the ongoing ImmuneRACE study, and some 1,300 subjects contributed by 6 global collaborators. The sample metadata nearly always contained a de-identified subject ID, COVID-19 status, age in years and sex. Where available, HLA class I and class II types were taken from metadata supplied by the sample provider and were not determined by assay-based typing. What the authors observed across the whole study: How much clinical and demographic metadata was included differed by source and by participant, and the metadata was provided uncurated.

TCRbeta CDR3 regions were amplified from genomic DNA using the immunoSEQ Assay, a bias-controlled multiplex PCR. The authors' pipeline ran thus. The number of nucleated cells in each sample was estimated by amplification of reference gene primers within the assay. Sequence reads were collapsed and filtered to measure the absolute abundance of every unique TCRbeta CDR3 rearrangement. For each sample, productive Simpson clonality was calculated as the square root of Simpson's diversity index across productive rearrangements. TCRdb took over this immuneACCESS table, retaining in-frame rearrangements with V and J assigned. Such tables are incomplete; in checked studies, under half of the missing clones stem from an unresolved V gene, and the remainder is unexplained. That table furnishes V, J and clone size, whereas the DNA furnished D and trimming. The sample profile shows roughly 14,000 clones; 80% to 90% of them were found once. The leading ten clones occupy roughly 15% of the sample.

To note about this clone: Its antigen specificity is not known. No per-base quality is available; no much larger clone lies one base away.

Each collaborating institution followed its own protocols to collect whole blood in K2EDTA tubes. For TCRbeta analysis, collaborators shipped samples as frozen whole blood, isolated PBMCs, or DNA extracted from either of those sample types. The sequence was obtained from a middle-aged man with active COVID-19. Sequencing was performed on peripheral blood.

The DNA sequence is as follows: TGCAGCGTAAGGGAGTATAGCAATCAGCCCCAGCATTTT. It codes for CSVREYSNQPQHF. Here the chain combines TRBV29-1 and TRBJ1-5, with the D segment identity uncertain. The CDR3 starts with the cysteine, ends with the phenylalanine, and has 13 residues. The retained sequence is limited to the CDR3, 39 bases, with the frame set at the first base. The germline ends are 9 bases apart after V is trimmed by 6 bases and J by 0 bases. The CDR1 and CDR2 encoded by the germline V gene are SQVTM and ANQGSEA. When the CDR3 is completed using the reference TRBV29-1 and TRBJ1-5 genes on either side, the full variable domain is SAVISQKPSRDICQRGTSLTIQCQVDSQVTMMFWYRQQPGQSLTLIATANQGSEATYESGFVIDKFPISRPNLTFSTLTVSNMSPEDSSIYLCSVREYSNQPQHFGDGTRLSIL.